This T cell receptor beta chain was retrieved from a study of blood T cell repertoires in COVID-19. Researchers sorted participants into cohorts using their self-reported clinical history. V lost 4 bases and J 5 bases, leaving 8 bases between the germline ends. Germline-derived CDR1 and CDR2 are LNHDA and SQIVND (reference sequence). CDR3 length equals 13 residues. The table came from immunoSEQ multiplex PCR; TCRdb's copy has only in-frame clones and leaves some out. The table shows 110,000 to 150,000 clones, with roughly four fifths occurring only once. The TCR comes from a man in his fifties who had recovered from COVID-19. The chain carries TRBV19 and TRBJ1-4; no definite D call. Input material: PBMCs or T cells enriched from blood (not recorded which). The CDR3: CASSTRPNEKLFF. The CDR3 DNA is TGTGCCAGTAGTACCAGGCCGAATGAAAAACTGTTTTTT.